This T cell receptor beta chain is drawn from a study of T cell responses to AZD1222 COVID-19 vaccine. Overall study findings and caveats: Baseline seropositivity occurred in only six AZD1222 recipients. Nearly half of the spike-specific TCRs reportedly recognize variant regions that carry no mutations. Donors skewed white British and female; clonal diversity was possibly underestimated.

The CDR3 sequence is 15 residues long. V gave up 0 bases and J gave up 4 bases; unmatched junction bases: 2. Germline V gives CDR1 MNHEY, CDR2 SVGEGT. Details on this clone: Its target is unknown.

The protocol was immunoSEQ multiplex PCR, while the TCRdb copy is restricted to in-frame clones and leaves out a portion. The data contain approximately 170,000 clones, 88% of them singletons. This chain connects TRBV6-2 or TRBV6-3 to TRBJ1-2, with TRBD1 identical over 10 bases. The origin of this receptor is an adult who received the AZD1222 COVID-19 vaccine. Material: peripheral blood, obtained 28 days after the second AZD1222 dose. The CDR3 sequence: CASSYSRDRGYGYTF. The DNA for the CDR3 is TGTGCCAGCAGTTACTCCCGGGACAGGGGCTATGGCTACACCTTC.